These 14 T cell receptor beta chains were all obtained from the same sample, sequenced in a study of CD8 T cells in Susac syndrome. The RNA input was roughly 0.45 to 1 ug, and it was reverse transcribed with random hexamers. TCRdb re-called the immunoSEQ multiplex PCR reads with MiXCR, one entry per CDR3 protein. This table holds about 250,000 distinct CDR3 sequences, over 85% found once. The sample was CD4+ T cells from PBMCs. These receptors all stem from a human donor with multiple sclerosis.

V is TRBV18 and J is TRBJ2-5; D uncertain. The CDR3 runs to 13 residues. In germline, CDR1 is KGHSH, CDR2 LQKENI. Trimming took 2 bases from V and 5 from J, leaving 9 bases between them. This CDR3 reads CASSPGLFETQYF. DNA of the CDR3: TGTGCCAGCTCACCAGGGCTCTTCGAGACCCAGTACTTC.

The gene calls are TRBV7-2 and TRBJ2-7; 8 bases match TRBD1. The junction had 5 bases not matched to a gene; V was cut back by 2 bases and J by 5 bases. The germline V gene has CDR1 SGHTA and CDR2 FQGNSA. This CDR3 is built from 14 residues. The CDR3 DNA reads TGTGCCAGCAGCTTATTACCAGGGGGCCACGAGCAGTACTTC. As protein: CASSLLPGGHEQYF.

This chain joins TRBV5-6 and TRBJ2-5; D could derive from TRBD1 or TRBD2 (5 bases each). Trimming removed 4 bases from V and 5 bases from J, with 12 bases in between. The CDR3 spans 13 residues. Germline-derived CDR1 and CDR2 are SGHDT and YYEEEE. CDR3 amino acids: CASSVGVGETQYF. CDR3 nucleotides: TGTGCCAGCAGCGTGGGGGTCGGCGAGACCCAGTACTTC.

The CDR3 region has the DNA TGTGCCAGCAGTGAATGGTGGCTAGGGTCCCCCTCCTACGAGCAGTACGTC. Its protein product is CASSEWWLGSPSYEQYV. The chain recombines TRBV25-1 with TRBJ2-7; D ambiguous. Germline V CDR1 and CDR2: MGHDK, SYGVNS. The CDR3 contains 17 residues. Trimming cost V 1 base and J 0 bases, with 16 bases left between them.

V usage is TRBV6-5 and J usage is TRBJ1-2; TRBD1 aligns across 8 bases. Losses at the gene ends were 5 bases for V and 8 bases for J; bases not matched to a gene: 13. The length of the CDR3 is 15 residues. CDR1 is MNHEY, CDR2 SVGAGI, per germline. CDR3 region: CASSRGQGDRGGYTF. Written as DNA, the CDR3 is TGTGCCAGCAGTCGCGGACAGGGAGACAGAGGAGGCTACACCTTC.

This chain uses TRBV7-9 with TRBJ1-2, with D maybe TRBD1 (6 bases). Trimming stripped 5 bases from V and 4 bases from J, with 11 bases between. From germline, CDR1 is SEHNR and CDR2 FQNEAQ (reference sequence). The CDR3 consists of 13 residues. The CDR3 coding sequence is TGTGCCAGCAGCCCCGGACAGCCCTATGGCTACACCTTC. Protein product: CASSPGQPYGYTF. Based on the CDR3 plus reference TRBV7-9 and TRBJ1-2, the full variable domain is DTGVSQNPRHKITKRGQNVTFRCDPISEHNRLYWYRQTLGQGPEFLTYFQNEAQLEKSRLLSDRFSAERPKGSFSTLEIQRTEQGDSAMYLCASSPGQPYGYTFGSGTRLTVV.

The rearrangement joins TRBV4-1 to TRBJ1-1, with 7 bases that match TRBD1. V shed 6 bases and J 1 base; nucleotides not matched to a gene: 8. This CDR3 region has 15 residues. The germline V gene encodes CDR1 MGHRA and CDR2 YSYEKL. CDR3 amino acids: CASRDFRGANTEAFF. CDR3 coding DNA: TGCGCCAGCAGGGATTTCAGGGGGGCGAACACTGAAGCTTTCTTT.

This sequence joins TRBV11-1 and TRBJ2-1, with 14 bases matching TRBD2. The V gene end was trimmed by 4 bases and the J gene end by 7 bases; junction bases not matched to a gene: 6. Per the germline V gene, CDR1 is SGHAT and CDR2 is FQDESV (reference sequence). The CDR3 is 16 residues long. The CDR3 DNA is TGTGCCAGCAGCTCGGCCGGGACTAGCGGGAGTAATGAGCAGTTCTTC. As protein: CASSSAGTSGSNEQFF.

CDR3 bases: TGTGCCAGCAGGCCTCCGGGAGAGGAAAAACTGTTTTTT. This gives the protein CASRPPGEEKLFF. This rearrangement joins TRBV6-2 or TRBV6-3 to TRBJ1-4, with D unresolved. The CDR3 is 13 amino acids. Trimming removed 6 bases from V and 8 bases from J, with 13 bases in between. Germline assignment: CDR1 MNHEY and CDR2 SVGEGT.

The rearrangement uses TRBV5-4 and TRBJ1-4, with a tentative D call TRBD1 (5 bases). The V and J ends lost 0 bases and 5 bases respectively, with 8 bases between them. Germline V CDR1 and CDR2: SGHNT, YYREEE (reference sequence). The CDR3 runs to 14 residues. The CDR3 protein is CASSLDRRNEKLFF. DNA for the CDR3: TGTGCCAGCAGCTTGGACAGGAGGAATGAAAAACTGTTTTTT. The full variable domain, completed using reference TRBV5-4 and TRBJ1-4, is ETGVTQSPTHLIKTRGQQVTLRCSSQSGHNTVSWYQQALGQGPQFIFQYYREEENGRGNFPPRFSGLQFPNYSSELNVNALELDDSALYLCASSLDRRNEKLFFGSGTQLSVL.

The genes are TRBV27 and TRBJ2-6; D uncertain. V lost 7 bases and J lost 0, with 10 bases in between. Germline CDR1 MNHEY, CDR2 SMNVEV (reference sequence). This CDR3 spans 15 amino acids. CDR3 residues: CASTRLSSGANVLTF. The CDR3 coding sequence is TGTGCCAGCACCCGACTGAGCTCTGGGGCCAACGTCCTGACTTTC.

This clonotype was observed a single time. The genes are TRBV4-1 and TRBJ2-5; 15 nucleotides line up with TRBD2. The CDR3 sequence is 17 residues long. Germline CDR1 MGHRA, CDR2 YSYEKL. Unmatched junction bases numbered 6, after V lost 3 bases and J lost 4 bases. The CDR3 DNA follows: TGCGCCAGCAGCCATGGACTAGCGGGGGGGCCCCGAGAGACCCAGTACTTC. Translating gives CASSHGLAGGPRETQYF.

The rearrangement uses TRBV3-1 and TRBJ1-2, with no clear D. The CDR3 has 13 amino acids. V was clipped by 0 bases and J by 8 bases, with 10 bases between them. The germline V gene encodes CDR1 LGHDT and CDR2 YNNKEL (reference sequence). CDR3 nucleotide sequence: TGTGCCAGCAGCCAAGATCTGCTACGGGGCTACACCTTC. Protein: CASSQDLLRGYTF. Complete variable domain (other parts from reference TRBV3-1 and TRBJ1-2): DTAVSQTPKYLVTQMGNDKSIKCEQNLGHDTMYWYKQDSKKFLKIMFSYNNKELIINETVPNRFSPKSPDKAHLNLHINSLELGDSAVYFCASSQDLLRGYTFGSGTRLTVV.

The V call is TRBV30, the J call TRBJ1-1; no firm D call. V shed 4 bases and J shed 8 bases, with 14 bases lying between them. Germline values: CDR1 GTSNPN, CDR2 SVGIG (reference sequence). The CDR3 covers 12 residues. CDR3 residues: CAWTQTPPEAFF. In nucleotides, the CDR3 is TGTGCCTGGACTCAGACACCTCCAGAAGCTTTCTTT. Together with reference TRBV30 and TRBJ1-1, the CDR3 gives the full variable domain: SQTIHQWPATLVQPVGSPLSLECTVEGTSNPNLYWYRQAAGRGLQLLFYSVGIGQISSEVPQNLSASRPQDRQFILSSKKLLLSDSGFYLCAWTQTPPEAFFGQGTRLTVV.